This T cell receptor (beta chain) derives from a study of blood T cell repertoires in COVID-19. Study background: Sites in the United States, Italy and Spain provided acute and convalescent COVID-19 samples. The cDNA or gDNA used as material had been derived from T cells, B-cell-depleted T cells, or PBMCs.

The sample holds one count of this clone. TCRdb keeps only in-frame clones here, not all; method: immunoSEQ multiplex PCR. The sample contains tens of thousands of clones, roughly 91% of which appear only once. Per the germline V gene, CDR1 is MDHEN and CDR2 is SYDVKM. Deletions cut 3 bases from V and 4 bases from J, with 12 bases between. CDR3 length: 14 residues. Sequences were obtained from peripheral blood. V usage is TRBV28 and J usage is TRBJ1-2, with D tentatively TRBD1 (5 bases). The receptor comes from a human donor in a cohort sampled during active COVID-19. Here the CDR3 DNA reads TGTGCCAGCAGTTTTGGGGGGGTTCTCTATGGCTACACCTTC. It translates to CASSFGGVLYGYTF.